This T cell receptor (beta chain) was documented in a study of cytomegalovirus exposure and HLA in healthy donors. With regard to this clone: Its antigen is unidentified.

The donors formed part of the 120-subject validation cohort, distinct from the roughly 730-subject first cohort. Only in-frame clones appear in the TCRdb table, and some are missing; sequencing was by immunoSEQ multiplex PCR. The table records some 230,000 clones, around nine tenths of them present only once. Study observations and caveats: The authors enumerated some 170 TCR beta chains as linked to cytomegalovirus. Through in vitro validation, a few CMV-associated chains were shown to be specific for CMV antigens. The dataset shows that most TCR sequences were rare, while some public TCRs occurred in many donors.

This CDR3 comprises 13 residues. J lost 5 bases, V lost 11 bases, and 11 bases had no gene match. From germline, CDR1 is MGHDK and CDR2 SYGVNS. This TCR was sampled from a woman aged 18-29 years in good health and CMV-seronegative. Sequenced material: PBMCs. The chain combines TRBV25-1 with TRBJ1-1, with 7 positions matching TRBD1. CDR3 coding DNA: TGTGCCCATAAGAACAGGGGAGAAACTGAAGCTTTCTTT. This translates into CAHKNRGETEAFF.